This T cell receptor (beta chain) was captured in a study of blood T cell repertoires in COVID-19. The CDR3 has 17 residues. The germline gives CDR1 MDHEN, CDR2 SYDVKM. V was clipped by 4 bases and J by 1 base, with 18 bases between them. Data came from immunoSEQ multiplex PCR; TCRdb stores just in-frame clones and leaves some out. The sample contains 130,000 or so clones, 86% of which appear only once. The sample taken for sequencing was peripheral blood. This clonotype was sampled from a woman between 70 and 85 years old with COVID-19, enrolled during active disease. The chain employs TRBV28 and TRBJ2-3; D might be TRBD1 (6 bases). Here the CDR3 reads CASSYQQGRLGTDTQYF. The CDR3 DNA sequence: TGTGCCAGCAGTTATCAACAGGGCAGGTTAGGCACAGATACGCAGTATTTT.